This T cell receptor beta chain is from a study of blood T cells in healthy people across ages. Primed by a sample-barcoded 5' primer and a J-beta primer mix, a second PCR proceeded for 7 to 11 cycles. TCRdb re-called the 5' RACE reads through MiXCR, storing one row per CDR3 protein. The data contain 800,000 to 900,000 distinct CDR3 sequences, around 62% of them singletons. The receptor was derived from a man aged 25 to 40 in good health. Sequenced sample: blood.

CDR3 protein: CASSLDAGVVSGYTF. The CDR3 bases are TGTGCCAGCAGTTTGGATGCAGGGGTTGTATCTGGCTACACCTTC. The V and J genes are TRBV27 and TRBJ1-2, with D tentatively TRBD1 (6 bases). This CDR3 contains 15 residues. Germline V gene data show CDR1 as MNHEY and CDR2 as SMNVEV (reference sequence). Trimming removed 3 bases from V and 7 bases from J, with 18 bases in between.